Listed below are T cell receptor beta chains from one sample, sequenced in a study of tumor-infiltrating lymphocytes in primary liver carcinoma. Each CDR3 protein gets one entry after TCRdb re-called the multiplex PCR reads with MiXCR. This sample has fewer than 110,000 distinct CDR3 sequences, with around 66% found just once. The specimen was liver tumor tissue from sampling region 2. The receptor set was obtained from a woman aged 60-75 years with primary liver carcinoma and hepatitis B virus infection. Both conserved end residues are part of each CDR3. A D gene is named only where the DNA matches it firmly. Where a row states a size, it is once, few, many or the class of an expanded clone; other rows omit it.

J | D | V | size | DNA | CDR3
TRBJ2-1 | . | TRBV5-1 | . | TGCGCCAGCAGCTTGATACAGGGTAGGAATGAGCAGTTCTTC | CASSLIQGRNEQFF
TRBJ1-2 | . | TRBV6-6 | . | TGTGCCAGCACCTCGTGCGAGGAAGGCTACACCTTC | CASTSCEEGYTF
TRBJ2-1 | . | TRBV10-3 | . | TGTGTCATCAGTCAATTCTACAATGAGCGGTTCTTC | CVISQFYNERFF
TRBJ2-1 | TRBD1 | TRBV11-2 | once | TGTGCCAGCAGCTTAGTTTCGGGACAGGGATATAATGAACGGTTCTTC | CASSLVSGQGYNERFF
TRBJ2-7 | TRBD2 | TRBV11-2 | . | TGTGCCAGAAGCTTGACTAGCGGGGGTTACGAACAGTACTTC | CARSLTSGGYEQYF
TRBJ2-5 | . | TRBV6-1 | many | TGTGCCAGCAGTGTGGCTAGGGTACAAGAGACCCAGTACTTC | CASSVARVQETQYF
TRBJ2-2 | TRBD2 | TRBV7-9 | . | TGTGCCAGCAGGAGAGAGACTAGCGGGAGCACCACCGGGGAGCTGGTTTTT | CASRRETSGSTTGELVF
TRBJ2-1 | . | TRBV7-9 | many | TGTGCCAGCAGCTTAGCGGGAGGAGTTAATGAGCAGTTCTTC | CASSLAGGVNEQFF
TRBJ2-1 | TRBD2 | TRBV29-1 | . | TGCAGCGTTGAGCCCAGCGGGAGTTTGAATGAGCAGTTC | CSVEPSGSLNEQF
TRBJ1-3 | TRBD1 | TRBV15 | . | TGTGCCACCAGCACTCGGACAGGGAAATCTGGAAACACCATATATTTT | CATSTRTGKSGNTIYF
TRBJ2-2 | . | TRBV11-2 | . | TGTGGCAGCAGCCCCGGTGTCGGGGAGCTGTCTTTT | CGSSPGVGELSF
TRBJ2-5 | TRBD2 | TRBV29-1 | many | TGCAGCGTTGTCAAGCGGGAGTCCCAAGAGACCCAGTACTTC | CSVVKRESQETQYF
TRBJ2-2 | . | TRBV19 | few | TGTGCCAGTAGTATAATTGGTGGCGGGGAGCTGTTTTTT | CASSIIGGGELFF
TRBJ2-3 | . | TRBV7-9 | . | TGTGGCAGCAGTGAAGATACGCAGTATTTT | CGSSEDTQYF
TRBJ1-1 | TRBD1 | TRBV20-1 | few | TGCAGTGCTAGAACCGGGACAGGGGGAAATGTAGCTTTCTTT | CSARTGTGGNVAFF
TRBJ1-1 | . | TRBV5-4 | . | TGTGTCAGCAACCGGTCAGCCGTGAACACTGAAGCTTTCTTT | CVSNRSAVNTEAFF
TRBJ2-2 | TRBD2 | TRBV7-9 | . | TGTGCCAGCAGCGGAGCCGGGACTAGGACGAACACCGGGAAGCTGTTTTTT | CASSGAGTRTNTGKLFF
TRBJ2-5 | . | TRBV12-3/TRBV12-4 | . | TGTGCCAGCAGTCTGGGAGCCCAAGAGATCCAGTACTTC | CASSLGAQEIQYF
TRBJ2-4 | . | TRBV5-6 | many | TGTGCCAGCAAGTTGATAGCCAAAAACATTCAGTACTTC | CASKLIAKNIQYF
TRBJ2-1 | TRBD2 | TRBV29-1 | . | TGCAGAGCCTGCCAGCGGGAGGGCCGGGTTGAGCAGTTCTTC | CRACQREGRVEQFF
TRBJ2-1 | . | TRBV7-8 | . | TGTGCCAGCAGCTTGGGTTGTAACAAAGAGCAGTTCTTC | CASSLGCNKEQFF
TRBJ2-1 | . | TRBV6-2/TRBV6-3 | many | TGTGCCAGCAGACCCGACGGGGGTTTCAATGAGCAGTTCTTC | CASRPDGGFNEQFF
TRBJ2-5 | TRBD1 | TRBV29-1 | . | TGCAGCGTTGTCGGGTCAGGGGGCGCAGAGATCCAGTACTTC | CSVVGSGGAEIQYF
TRBJ2-3 | . | TRBV2 | once | TGTGCCACGAGGGGGGCCGCGGATACGCACTATTTT | CATRGAADTHYF
TRBJ2-3 | . | TRBV11-3 | . | TGTGCCAGCAGCCCCTTGGTGGGAGGAACAAATACGCAGTATTTT | CASSPLVGGTNTQYF
TRBJ2-7 | . | TRBV12-3/TRBV12-4 | . | TGTGTCTGCAGCCCCAGGGGCGGGAACTCCTACGAGCAGTACTTC | CVCSPRGGNSYEQYF
TRBJ2-3 | TRBD2 | TRBV11-1 | . | TGTGCCAGGAGCTTAAGGCAACATGCGGGAGAGTCTCGCTTT | CARSLRQHAGESRF
TRBJ1-3 | TRBD1 | TRBV6-6 | . | TGTACCAGCAGCGGAGGGACAGGGAAAAGCATATATTTT | CTSSGGTGKSIYF
TRBJ2-1 | . | TRBV30 | few | TGTGCCTGGAGTGTAGGGAACCGCAATGAGCAGTTCTTC | CAWSVGNRNEQFF
TRBJ2-6 | . | TRBV5-4 | . | TGTGCCAGCAGGGTGTCCTCTGGGGCCAACGTCCCGACTTTC | CASRVSSGANVPTF
TRBJ2-2 | . | TRBV10-3 | . | TGTGCCATCAGTGGGAGGACAGTTGGCGCCGGAGAGCTGTTTTTT | CAISGRTVGAGELFF
TRBJ2-3 | TRBD1 | TRBV7-3 | . | TGTGCCAGCAGCTTAGTGGGGCAGGGGGCAAATACGCAGTATTTT | CASSLVGQGANTQYF
TRBJ2-3 | TRBD2 | TRBV20-1 | . | TGCAGCGTTCATAGCGGGGGGGTGGATACGCAGTATTTT | CSVHSGGVDTQYF
TRBJ2-7 | . | TRBV12-3/TRBV12-4 | . | TGTGCCAGCAGCATTAGAGCCGCAGGGGACCAGTACTTC | CASSIRAAGDQYF
TRBJ1-2 | . | TRBV29-1 | . | TGCAGCGCAGGACCAGGAAATAACTATGGCTACAGCTTC | CSAGPGNNYGYSF
TRBJ2-5 | TRBD2 | TRBV29-1 | medium-sized | TGCAGCGTTGAAATAGCGGGAGCCGCTCCGGAGACCCAGTACTTC | CSVEIAGAAPETQYF
TRBJ2-7 | . | TRBV13 | many | TGTGCCAGCAGCTTAGGGTCAGGGTACTACGAGCAGTACTTC | CASSLGSGYYEQYF
TRBJ2-7 | . | TRBV12-3/TRBV12-4 | many | TGTGCCAGCGCCAACTCCTACGAGCAGTACTTC | CASANSYEQYF
TRBJ2-1 | . | TRBV29-1 | . | TGCAGCGTTGAAGGAGGGAAAGGGGCCAACGAGCAGTTCTTC | CSVEGGKGANEQFF
TRBJ1-1 | . | TRBV29-1 | . | TGCAGCGTGGAGCATACGAACACTGAAGCCTTCTTT | CSVEHTNTEAFF
TRBJ2-7 | . | TRBV11-1 | . | TGTGCCAGCAGCCCTCCGTCAGCAGGACTACCCGAGCAGTACTTC | CASSPPSAGLPEQYF
TRBJ2-3 | . | TRBV28 | . | TGTGCTAGGTTTGACAGATCCCCCGGGGATATGCAGTATTTT | CARFDRSPGDMQYF
TRBJ1-4 | . | TRBV28 | . | TGTGCCAGCGGTTACCCCAGAGTCGGTAATGAAAAACTGTTTTTT | CASGYPRVGNEKLFF
TRBJ2-3 | TRBD2 | TRBV5-6 | many | TGTGCCAGCAGTCGAACCGGGACTAGCCAGACACAGCAGTATTTT | CASSRTGTSQTQQYF
TRBJ2-3 | TRBD2 | TRBV18 | many | TGTGCCAGCTCCCGCGGGAGTACAGATACGCAGTATTTT | CASSRGSTDTQYF
TRBJ2-7 | TRBD2 | TRBV6-1 | . | TGTGCCAACGACCCAACGGGGGGGGATTCCTACGATCAGTACTTC | CANDPTGGDSYDQYF
TRBJ2-3 | . | TRBV29-1 | . | TGCAGCGTTGGAAGAGGAGGGAGTACGGATAGTCAGTATTTT | CSVGRGGSTDSQYF